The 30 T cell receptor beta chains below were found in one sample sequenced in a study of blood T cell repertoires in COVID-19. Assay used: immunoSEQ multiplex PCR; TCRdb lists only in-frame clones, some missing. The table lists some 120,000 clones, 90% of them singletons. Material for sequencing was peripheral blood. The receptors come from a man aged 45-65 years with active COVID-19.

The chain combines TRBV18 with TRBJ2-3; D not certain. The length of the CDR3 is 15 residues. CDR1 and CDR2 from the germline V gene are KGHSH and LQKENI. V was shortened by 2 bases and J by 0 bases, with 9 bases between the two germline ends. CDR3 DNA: TGTGCCAGCTCACCATGGGCAGCAAGCACAGATACGCAGTATTTT. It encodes CASSPWAASTDTQYF.

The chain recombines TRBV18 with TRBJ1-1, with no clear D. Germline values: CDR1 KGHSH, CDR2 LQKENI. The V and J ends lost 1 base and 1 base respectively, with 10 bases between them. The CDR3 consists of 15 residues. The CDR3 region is CASSPQRTENTEAFF. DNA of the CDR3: TGTGCCAGCTCACCACAAAGAACTGAGAACACTGAAGCTTTCTTT.

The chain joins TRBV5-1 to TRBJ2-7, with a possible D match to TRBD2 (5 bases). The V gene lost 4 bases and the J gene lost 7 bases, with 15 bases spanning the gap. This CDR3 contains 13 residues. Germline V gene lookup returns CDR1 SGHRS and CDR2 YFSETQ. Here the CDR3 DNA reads TGCGCCAGCAGCCCCGACGGGGTGAGGGAGCAGTACGTC. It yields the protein CASSPDGVREQYV.

The CDR3 coding sequence is TGTGCCAGCAGTGAATACAGGATCTCCTACAATGAGCAGTTCTTC. This encodes CASSEYRISYNEQFF. The J gene is TRBJ2-1, the V gene TRBV6-1; TRBD1 might be the D (5 bases). The germline V gene encodes CDR1 MNHNS and CDR2 SASEGT. V lost 2 bases, J lost 0 bases, and 8 bases lay in between. The CDR3 extends over 15 amino acids.

The CDR3 DNA reads as TGTGCCAGCAGGACCGGGACAGGGTGGGGGGAGCAGTACTTC. This sequence encodes CASRTGTGWGEQYF. This sequence joins TRBV7-9 and TRBJ2-7; 9 bases agree with TRBD1. With V trimmed by 6 bases and J by 7 bases, 10 bases remained unmatched. The CDR3 is made up of 14 amino acids. Germline assignment: CDR1 SEHNR and CDR2 FQNEAQ (reference sequence).

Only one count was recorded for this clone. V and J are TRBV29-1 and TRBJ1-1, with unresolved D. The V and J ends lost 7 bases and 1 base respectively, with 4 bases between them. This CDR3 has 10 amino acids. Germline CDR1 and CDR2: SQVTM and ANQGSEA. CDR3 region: CSAGNTEAFF. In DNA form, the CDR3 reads TGCAGCGCCGGGAACACTGAAGCTTTCTTT.

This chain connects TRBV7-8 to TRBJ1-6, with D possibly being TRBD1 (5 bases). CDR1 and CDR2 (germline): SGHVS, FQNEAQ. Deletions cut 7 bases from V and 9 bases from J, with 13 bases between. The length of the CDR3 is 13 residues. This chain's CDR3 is CASTRDAGSPLHF. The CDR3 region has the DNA TGTGCCAGCACCCGGGACGCGGGTTCACCCCTCCACTTT.

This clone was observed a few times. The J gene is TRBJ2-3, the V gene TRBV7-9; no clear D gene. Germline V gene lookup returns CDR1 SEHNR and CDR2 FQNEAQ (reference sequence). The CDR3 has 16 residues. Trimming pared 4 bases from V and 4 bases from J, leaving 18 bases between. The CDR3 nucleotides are TGTGCCAGCAGCTCCCCTCAAATAGCCAGCGCAGATACGCAGTATTTT. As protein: CASSSPQIASADTQYF.

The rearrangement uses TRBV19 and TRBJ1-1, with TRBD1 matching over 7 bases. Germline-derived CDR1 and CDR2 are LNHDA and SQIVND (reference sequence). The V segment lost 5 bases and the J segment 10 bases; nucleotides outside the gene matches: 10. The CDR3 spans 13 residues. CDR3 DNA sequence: TGTGCCAGTAGTCCAGGACAGGCAGCTAGAGCTTTCTTT. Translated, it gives CASSPGQAARAFF.

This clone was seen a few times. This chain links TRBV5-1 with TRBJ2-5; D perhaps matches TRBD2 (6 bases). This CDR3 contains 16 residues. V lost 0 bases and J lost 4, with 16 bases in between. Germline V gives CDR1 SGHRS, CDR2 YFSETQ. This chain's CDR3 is CASSLAAGGERETQYF. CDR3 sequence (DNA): TGCGCCAGCAGCTTGGCCGCAGGAGGGGAACGAGAGACCCAGTACTTC.

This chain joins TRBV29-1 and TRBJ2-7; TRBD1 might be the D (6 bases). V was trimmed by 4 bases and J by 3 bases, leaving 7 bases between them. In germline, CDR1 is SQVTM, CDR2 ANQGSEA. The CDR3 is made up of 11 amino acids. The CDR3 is CSVGTDYEQYF. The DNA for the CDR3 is TGCAGCGTTGGGACAGACTACGAGCAGTACTTC.

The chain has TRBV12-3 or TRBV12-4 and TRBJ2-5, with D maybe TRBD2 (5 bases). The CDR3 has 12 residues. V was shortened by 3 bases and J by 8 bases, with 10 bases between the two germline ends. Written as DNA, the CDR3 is TGTGCCAGCAGTTTGGCTAGCCTTACCCAGTACTTC. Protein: CASSLASLTQYF.

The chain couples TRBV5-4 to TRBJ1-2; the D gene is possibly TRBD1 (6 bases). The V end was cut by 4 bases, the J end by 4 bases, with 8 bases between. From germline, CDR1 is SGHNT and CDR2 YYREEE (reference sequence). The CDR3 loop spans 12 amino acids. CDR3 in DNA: TGTGCCAGCAGCGTGGACAGCTATGGCTACACCTTC. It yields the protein CASSVDSYGYTF.

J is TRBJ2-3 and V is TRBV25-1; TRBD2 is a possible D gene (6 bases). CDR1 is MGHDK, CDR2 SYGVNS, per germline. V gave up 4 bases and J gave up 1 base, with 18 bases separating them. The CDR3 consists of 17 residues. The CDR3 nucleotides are TGTGCCAGCAGTGGGGCCGGGGGTAGCGTAGGCACAGATACGCAGTATTTT. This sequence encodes CASSGAGGSVGTDTQYF.

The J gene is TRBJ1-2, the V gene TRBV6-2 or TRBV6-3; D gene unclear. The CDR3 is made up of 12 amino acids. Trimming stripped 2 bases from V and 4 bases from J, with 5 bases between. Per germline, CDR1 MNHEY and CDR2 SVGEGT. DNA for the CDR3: TGTGCCAGCAGTTACACGCGCTATGGCTACACCTTC. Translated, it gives CASSYTRYGYTF.

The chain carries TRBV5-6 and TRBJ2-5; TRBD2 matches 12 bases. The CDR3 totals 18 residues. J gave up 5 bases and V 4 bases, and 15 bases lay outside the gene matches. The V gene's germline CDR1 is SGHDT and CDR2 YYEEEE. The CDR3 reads CASSPGATSGGGLETQYF. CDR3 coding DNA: TGTGCCAGCAGCCCCGGGGCGACTAGCGGGGGTGGGTTGGAGACCCAGTACTTC.

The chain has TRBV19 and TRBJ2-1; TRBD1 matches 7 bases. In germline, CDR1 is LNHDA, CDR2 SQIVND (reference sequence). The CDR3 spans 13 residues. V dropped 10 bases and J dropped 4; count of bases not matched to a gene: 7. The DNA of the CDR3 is TGTGCCATCGGACGGACAGGATACAATGAGCAGTTCTTC. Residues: CAIGRTGYNEQFF.

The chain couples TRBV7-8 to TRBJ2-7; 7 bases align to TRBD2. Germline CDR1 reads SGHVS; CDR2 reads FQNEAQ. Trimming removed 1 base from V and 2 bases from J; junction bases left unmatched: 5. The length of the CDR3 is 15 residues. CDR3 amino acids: CASSLVGGKTYEQYV. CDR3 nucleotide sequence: TGTGCCAGCAGCTTAGTCGGGGGGAAAACCTACGAGCAGTACGTC.

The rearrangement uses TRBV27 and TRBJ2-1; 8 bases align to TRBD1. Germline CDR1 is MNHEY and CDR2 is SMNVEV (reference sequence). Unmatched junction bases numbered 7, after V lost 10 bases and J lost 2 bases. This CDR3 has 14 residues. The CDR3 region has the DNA TGTGCCACCCGGCAGGGGGCCCCCTACAATGAGCAGTTCTTC. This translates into CATRQGAPYNEQFF.

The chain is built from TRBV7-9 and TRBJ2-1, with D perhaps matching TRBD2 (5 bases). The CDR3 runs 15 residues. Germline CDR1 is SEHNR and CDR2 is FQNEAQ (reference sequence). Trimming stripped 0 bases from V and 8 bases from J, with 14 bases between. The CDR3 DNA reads TGTGCCAGCAGCTTAGCTGGGAGTGGGTGGGATGAGCAGTTCTTC. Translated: CASSLAGSGWDEQFF.

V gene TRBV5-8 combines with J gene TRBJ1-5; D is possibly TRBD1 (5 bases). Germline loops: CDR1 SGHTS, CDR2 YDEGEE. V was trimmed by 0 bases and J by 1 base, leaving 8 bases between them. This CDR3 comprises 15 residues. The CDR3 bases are TGTGCCAGCAGCTTGGACGGGGGAAGCAATCAGCCCCAGCATTTT. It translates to CASSLDGGSNQPQHF.

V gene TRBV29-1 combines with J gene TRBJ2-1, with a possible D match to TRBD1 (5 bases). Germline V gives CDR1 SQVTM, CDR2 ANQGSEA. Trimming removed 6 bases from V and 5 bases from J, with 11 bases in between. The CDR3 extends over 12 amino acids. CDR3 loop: CSVRQQNNEQFF. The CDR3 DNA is TGCAGCGTGCGACAGCAAAACAATGAGCAGTTCTTC.

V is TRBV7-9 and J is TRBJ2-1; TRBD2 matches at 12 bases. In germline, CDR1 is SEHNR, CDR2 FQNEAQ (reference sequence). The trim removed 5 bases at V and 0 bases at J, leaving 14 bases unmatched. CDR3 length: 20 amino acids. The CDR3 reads CASSTDTTSGGLSSYNEQFF. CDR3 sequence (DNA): TGTGCCAGCAGCACGGACACGACTAGCGGGGGTCTTAGCTCCTACAATGAGCAGTTCTTC.

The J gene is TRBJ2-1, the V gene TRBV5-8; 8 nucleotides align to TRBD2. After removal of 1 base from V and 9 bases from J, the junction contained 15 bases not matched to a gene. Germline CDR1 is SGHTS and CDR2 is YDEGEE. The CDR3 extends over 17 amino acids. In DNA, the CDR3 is TGTGCCAGCAGCTTGTCCCGAAGGAGCAGCGGGAGAAGTGAGCAGTTCTTC. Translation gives CASSLSRRSSGRSEQFF.

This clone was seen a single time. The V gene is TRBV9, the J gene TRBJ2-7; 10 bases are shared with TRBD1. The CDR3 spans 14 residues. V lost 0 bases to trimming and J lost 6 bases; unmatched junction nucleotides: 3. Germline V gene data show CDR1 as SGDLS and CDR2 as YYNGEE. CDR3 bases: TGTGCCAGCAGCGTAGCGGACAGGGGGGGCGAGCAGTACTTC. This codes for CASSVADRGGEQYF.

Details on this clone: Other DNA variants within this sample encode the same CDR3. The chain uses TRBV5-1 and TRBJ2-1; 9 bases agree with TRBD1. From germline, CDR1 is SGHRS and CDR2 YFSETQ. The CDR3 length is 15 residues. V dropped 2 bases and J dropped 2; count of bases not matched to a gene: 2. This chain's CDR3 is CASSLTGGAYNEQFF. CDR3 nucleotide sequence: TGCGCCAGCAGCTTAACAGGGGGCGCCTACAATGAGCAGTTCTTC.

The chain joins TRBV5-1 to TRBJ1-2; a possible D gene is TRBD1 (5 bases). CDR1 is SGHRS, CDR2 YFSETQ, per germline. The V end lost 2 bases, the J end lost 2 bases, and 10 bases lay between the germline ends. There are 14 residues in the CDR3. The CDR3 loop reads CASSLTTGNYGYTF. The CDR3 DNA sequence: TGCGCCAGCAGCTTAACCACAGGCAACTATGGCTACACCTTC. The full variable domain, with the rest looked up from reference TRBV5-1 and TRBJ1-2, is KAGVTQTPRYLIKTRGQQVTLSCSPISGHRSVSWYQQTPGQGLQFLFEYFSETQRNKGNFPGRFSGRQFSNSRSEMNVSTLELGDSALYLCASSLTTGNYGYTFGSGTRLTVV.

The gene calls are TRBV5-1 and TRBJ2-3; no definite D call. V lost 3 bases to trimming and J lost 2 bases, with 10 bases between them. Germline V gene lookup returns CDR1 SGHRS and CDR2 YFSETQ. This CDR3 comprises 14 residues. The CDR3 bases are TGCGCCAGCAGCTCTTCAGGCCCCACAGATACGCAGTATTTT. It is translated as CASSSSGPTDTQYF.

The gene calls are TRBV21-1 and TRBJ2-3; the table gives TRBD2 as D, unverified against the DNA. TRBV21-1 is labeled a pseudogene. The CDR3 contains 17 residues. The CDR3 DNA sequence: TGTGCCAGCAGCAACCCGAGGCGGGTTCTTAGCACAGATACGCAGTATTTT. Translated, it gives CASSNPRRVLSTDTQYF.

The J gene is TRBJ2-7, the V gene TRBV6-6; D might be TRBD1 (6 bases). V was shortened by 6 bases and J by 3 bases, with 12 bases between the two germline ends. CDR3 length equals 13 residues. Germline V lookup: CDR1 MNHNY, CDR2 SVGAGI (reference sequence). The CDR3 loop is CASSRTANYEQYV. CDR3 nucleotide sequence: TGTGCCAGCAGCCGGACAGCTAACTACGAGCAGTACGTC.